Below are 14 T cell receptor beta chains sequenced from a single sample in a study of T cells in Graves' hyperthyroidism and ophthalmopathy. Amplified regions were TCR beta CDR3 sequences from RNA transcripts. The HTBI primer set drove a first-round RT-PCR of the TCR CDR3. TCRdb reanalysed the multiplex PCR reads using MiXCR and keeps one entry per CDR3 protein. The sample includes roughly 250,000 distinct CDR3 sequences, roughly 17% of them seen just once. The sample comprised blood. The receptor set was obtained from a young woman with Graves' ophthalmopathy.

At least ten counts were recorded for this clonotype. The V and J genes are TRBV6-1 and TRBJ2-1; perhaps TRBD1 as D (6 bases). The germline gives CDR1 MNHNS, CDR2 SASEGT. Between the trimmed V and J ends, which lost 5 bases and 6 bases, there was a span of 11 bases. The CDR3 length is 13 residues. The CDR3 DNA reads TGTGCCAGCAGTATAGGACAGCTCAATGAGCAGTTCTTC. This sequence encodes CASSIGQLNEQFF.

There are a few counts of this clonotype. The CDR3 sequence is CASSRAGESSYEQYF. CDR3 DNA: TGTGCCAGTAGTCGGGCGGGAGAGTCCTCCTACGAGCAGTACTTC. The chain employs TRBV19 and TRBJ2-7; 7 bases agree with TRBD2. The CDR3 runs to 15 residues. V was pared by 5 bases and J by 0 bases, with 7 bases of the junction left unmatched. Germline CDR1 and CDR2: LNHDA and SQIVND (reference sequence).

This clonotype was detected only once. A much larger clone lies a single base off, so this may be a read error. V and J are TRBV7-2 and TRBJ2-1; TRBD1 is a possible D gene (6 bases). Looked up from germline, CDR1 is SGHTA and CDR2 is FQGNSA. V was shortened by 5 bases and J by 10 bases, with 12 bases between the two germline ends. The CDR3 contains 12 residues. CDR3 coding DNA: TGTGCCAGCAGCCCGGACAGCCACGAGCAGTTCTTC. Protein sequence: CASSPDSHEQFF.

This clonotype has at least ten counts. The V call is TRBV19, the J call TRBJ1-5, with D possibly being TRBD1 (5 bases). Per the germline V gene, CDR1 is LNHDA and CDR2 is SQIVND (reference sequence). Trimming shortened V by 9 bases and J by 0 bases, and 15 bases separated the two germline ends. The length of the CDR3 is 15 residues. CDR3 in amino acids: CASAPTDYSNQPQHF. In DNA form, the CDR3 reads TGTGCCAGCGCCCCGACAGACTATAGCAATCAGCCCCAGCATTTT.

This clonotype showed up many times. The rearrangement joins TRBV13 to TRBJ1-1; the D gene is possibly TRBD1 (5 bases). Between the trimmed V and J ends, which lost 10 bases and 2 bases, there was a span of 23 bases. The CDR3 is 16 residues long. The germline CDR1 and CDR2 sequences are PRHDT and FYEKMQ (reference sequence). CDR3 residues: CATSLWLRQLNTEAFF. In DNA, the CDR3 is TGTGCCACCTCATTATGGTTGAGACAGTTAAACACTGAAGCTTTCTTT.

This clonotype was found many times. The gene calls are TRBV19 and TRBJ2-1, with D maybe TRBD1 (6 bases). This CDR3 contains 15 residues. Trimming took off 3 bases at V and 4 bases at J, with 13 bases between the two ends. Looked up from germline, CDR1 is LNHDA and CDR2 is SQIVND (reference sequence). CDR3 sequence (DNA): TGTGCCAGTAGTATGCGGGCAGGGGCTTACAATGAGCAGTTCTTC. Its protein is CASSMRAGAYNEQFF.

This clonotype was detected many times. The rearrangement joins TRBV27 to TRBJ1-2, with D maybe TRBD1 (5 bases). There are 14 residues in the CDR3. V was shortened by 6 bases and J by 3 bases, with 14 bases between the two germline ends. From germline, CDR1 is MNHEY and CDR2 SMNVEV (reference sequence). In nucleotides, the CDR3 is TGTGCCAGCAGGGGGGGTGGAGCTGACTATGGCTACACCTTC. Amino acids: CASRGGGADYGYTF.

This clonotype was seen only once. A much larger clone is a single base away; this may be a read error. The chain employs TRBV28 and TRBJ2-5; 12 bases are shared with TRBD2. Germline CDR1 MDHEN, CDR2 SYDVKM. The J segment lost 5 bases and the V segment lost 7 bases, leaving 14 bases of the junction unmatched. The CDR3 has 17 amino acids. The CDR3 nucleotides are TGTGCCAGCAACCCAACGGTGAGGACTAGCGGGATGGAGACCCAGTACTTC. Translating it yields CASNPTVRTSGMETQYF.

This clonotype was seen many times. The genes are TRBV12-3 or TRBV12-4 and TRBJ1-6; a possible D gene is TRBD1 (5 bases). This CDR3 comprises 14 residues. V was shortened by 4 bases and J by 7 bases, with 11 bases between the two germline ends. CDR3 in amino acids: CASSSQGPNSPLHF. The CDR3 DNA reads TGTGCCAGCAGTTCTCAGGGACCAAATTCACCCCTCCACTTT.

The chain links TRBV7-2 to TRBJ2-7; D is possibly TRBD1 or TRBD2 (5 bases each). The ends were cut back, 3 bases at V and 7 bases at J, with 10 bases in the middle. This CDR3 region has 12 residues. Per germline, CDR1 SGHTA and CDR2 FQGNSA. The chain's CDR3 is CASSLGVLEQYF. CDR3 bases: TGTGCCAGCAGCTTGGGGGTCTTAGAGCAGTACTTC.

This clonotype has a count of ten or more. CDR3 amino acids: CASSSGQNEKLFF. For the CDR3, the DNA is TGTGCCAGCAGTTCGGGACAGAATGAAAAACTGTTTTTT. This rearrangement joins TRBV7-9 to TRBJ1-4, with 7 bases lining up with TRBD1. The germline V gene encodes CDR1 SEHNR and CDR2 FQNEAQ (reference sequence). This CDR3 contains 13 residues. After removal of 6 bases from V and 5 bases from J, the junction contained 3 bases not matched to a gene.

This sequence joins TRBV2 and TRBJ2-5, with 9 nucleotides matching TRBD1. The CDR3 has 13 residues. Germline loops: CDR1 SNHLY, CDR2 FYNNEI. After removal of 6 bases from V and 3 bases from J, the junction contained 2 bases not matched to a gene. CDR3 loop: CASRGDREETQYF. CDR3 DNA: TGTGCCAGCAGGGGGGACAGGGAAGAGACCCAGTACTTC.

This clonotype was seen repeatedly, ten times or more. V usage is TRBV6-2 or TRBV6-3 and J usage is TRBJ2-7; TRBD1 matches 7 bases. There are 14 residues in the CDR3. The V gene's germline CDR1 is MNHEY and CDR2 SVGEGT. Losses at the gene ends were 8 bases for V and 2 bases for J; bases not matched to a gene: 9. DNA for the CDR3: TGTGCCAGCCGCCGGGCAGGGGGACCCTACGAGCAGTACTTC. It yields the protein CASRRAGGPYEQYF.

The sample holds a few counts of this clonotype. A much larger clonotype is one base distant, so this may be a read error. The CDR3 does not close with the conserved phenylalanine or tryptophan, likely indicating a read error. The chain combines TRBV6-1 with TRBJ1-1; 7 bases align to TRBD1. CDR3 size: 13 residues. Per germline, CDR1 MNHNS and CDR2 SASEGT. V dropped 3 bases and J dropped 4; count of bases not matched to a gene: 2. The CDR3 loop reads CASSEHRGTEAFL. The DNA of the CDR3 is TGTGCCAGCAGTGAGCACAGGGGCACTGAAGCTTTCCTT.